The entry that follows covers one T cell receptor beta chain sequence. Sequencing of TCR beta was undertaken in CD8+ and CD4+ T cells derived from blood. In contrast to the negatively isolated CD8+ and CD4+ T cells, TEMRA cells were FACS-enriched. Germline V gene lookup returns CDR1 MNHEY and CDR2 SMNVEV (reference sequence). The CDR3 has 14 residues. Trimming at V came to 7 bases and at J to 1 base, leaving 6 bases not matched to a gene. The data originate from a study of CD8 T cells in Susac syndrome. With random hexamers, about 0.5 to 1 ug RNA was reverse transcribed. MiXCR, applied by TCRdb to the immunoSEQ multiplex PCR reads, yields one record per CDR3 protein. The sample contains some 260,000 distinct CDR3 sequences, 70% to 90% of which appear only once.

The chain recombines TRBV27 with TRBJ1-1, with 7 nucleotides matching TRBD1. The material sequenced was CD8+ T cells from PBMCs. This TCR derives from a human donor with multiple sclerosis. CDR3 DNA sequence: TGTGCCAGCATCCCGACAGGGAAGAACACTGAAGCTTTCTTT. Protein: CASIPTGKNTEAFF.